The T cell receptor (beta chain) under discussion was sequenced for a study of blood T cell repertoires in COVID-19. Looking at the study overall: The study drew acute and convalescent COVID-19 samples from the United States, Italy and Spain. T cells, B-cell-depleted T cells, or PBMCs provided the cDNA or gDNA that served as material.

Clones were read by immunoSEQ multiplex PCR, and TCRdb kept only the in-frame ones, dropping some. The data contain some 150,000 clones, under 90% of them singletons. Sequenced: peripheral blood. The source of this sequence is a woman of 80 years or more in a cohort sampled during active or convalescent COVID-19.

In DNA form, the CDR3 reads TGTGCCAGCAGCTTAGCTGGACAGGGATACTATGGCTACACCTTC. Translating gives CASSLAGQGYYGYTF. The V and J genes are TRBV7-9 and TRBJ1-2, with TRBD1 matching over 8 bases. After removal of 0 bases from V and 3 bases from J, the junction contained 3 bases not matched to a gene. This CDR3 has 15 amino acids. Germline V gene sequence: CDR1 SEHNR, CDR2 FQNEAQ (reference sequence).